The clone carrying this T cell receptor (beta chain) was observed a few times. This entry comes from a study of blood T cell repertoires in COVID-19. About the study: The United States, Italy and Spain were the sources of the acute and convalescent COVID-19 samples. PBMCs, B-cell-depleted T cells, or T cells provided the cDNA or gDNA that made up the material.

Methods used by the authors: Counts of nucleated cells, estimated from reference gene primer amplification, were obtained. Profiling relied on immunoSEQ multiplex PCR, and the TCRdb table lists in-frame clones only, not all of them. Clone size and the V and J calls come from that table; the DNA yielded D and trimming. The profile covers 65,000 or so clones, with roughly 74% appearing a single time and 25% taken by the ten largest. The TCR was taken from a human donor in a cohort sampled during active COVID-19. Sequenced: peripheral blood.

DNA of the CDR3: TGTGCCAGCAGCCCCCGTTTCGGGGAAAAACTGTTTTTT. Residues: CASSPRFGEKLFF. The chain is built from TRBV7-6 and TRBJ1-4; D gene uncertain. The CDR3 covers 13 residues. V lost 5 bases to trimming and J lost 8 bases, with 12 bases between them. Germline CDR1 is SGHVS and CDR2 is FNYEAQ. Variable domain in full (rest from reference TRBV7-6 and TRBJ1-4): GAGVSQSPRYKVTKRGQDVALRCDPISGHVSLYWYRQALGQGPEFLTYFNYEAQQDKSGLPNDRFSAERPEGSISTLTIQRTEQRDSAMYRCASSPRFGEKLFFGSGTQLSVL.